The rows below give T cell receptor beta chains drawn from one sample of a study of shared clonotypes between healthy human individuals. Only in-frame clones appear in the TCRdb table, and some are missing; sequencing was by immunoSEQ multiplex PCR. In the table there are approximately 250,000 clones, 50% to 75% of which are singletons. Sample: memory CD4+ T cells sorted from blood. The receptors here all came from a man aged 30-40 years in good health. Both conserved end residues are part of each CDR3. D genes are given only for firm matches. Size is omitted from some rows. Given values are once, few, many or a class for expanded clones.

d_call clone_size j_call v_call cdr3_nt cdr3_aa
NA NA TRBJ2-3 TRBV19 TGTGCCAGTAGTATGCGCCGGGGGAGTAGCACAGATACGCAGTATTTT CASSMRRGSSTDTQYF
NA NA TRBJ1-1 TRBV7-8 TGTGCCAGCAGCCGCTCCAGGGCCCTGAACACTGAAGCTTTCTTT CASSRSRALNTEAFF
TRBD1 NA TRBJ2-7 TRBV7-9 TGTGCCAGCAGCTTTGCGACAGGGGTTGGAGAGCAGTACTTC CASSFATGVGEQYF
TRBD1 NA TRBJ1-1 TRBV28 TGTGCGAGCTGGTCTCTACAGGGGGCTGAAGCTTTCTTT CASWSLQGAEAFF
NA NA TRBJ1-3 TRBV11-2 TGTGCCAGCAGCTTAGCCGGGGGAAACACCATATATTTT CASSLAGGNTIYF
TRBD1 NA TRBJ1-1 TRBV4-2 TGTGCCAGCAGCCGACAGGGGGTACGGAACACTGAAGCTTTCTTT CASSRQGVRNTEAFF
NA NA TRBJ2-7 TRBV2 TGTGCCAGCAGTGAAAGGGGGTCCTACGAGCAGTACTTC CASSERGSYEQYF
NA few TRBJ2-2 TRBV28 TGTGCCAGCAGTTTATTGCTGGGTCCGGGCGGGGAGCTGTTTTTT CASSLLLGPGGELFF
TRBD2 NA TRBJ2-1 TRBV6-1 TGTGCCAGCAGTGAACTAGCGGGAGGGCCTAGTGAGCAGTTCTTC CASSELAGGPSEQFF
TRBD1 NA TRBJ2-5 TRBV5-1 TGCGCCAGCAGCTTACAGGGGAACTTCCAAGAGACCCAGTACTTC CASSLQGNFQETQYF
TRBD2 few TRBJ2-1 TRBV4-1 TGCGCCAGCAGCCAAGAAACGGCTAGCGGGAGGGGCCCTCGGCAGTTCTTC CASSQETASGRGPRQFF